These T cell receptor beta chains were read from a single sample in a study of blood T cell repertoires in COVID-19. The repertoire was sequenced with immunoSEQ multiplex PCR; TCRdb's copy has only in-frame clones and lacks some. Here the sample spans about 150,000 clones, roughly 82% being singletons. Sequenced sample: peripheral blood. Receptors were obtained from a woman between 45 and 65 years old with acute or convalescent COVID-19. The CDR3 runs from the conserved cysteine through the conserved F or W. A D gene is named only where the DNA matches it firmly. Only some rows state a clone size, as once, few, many or a class for expanded clones.

14 TRBJ1-1 NA TRBV6-2/TRBV6-3 NA CASSYTGRTTEAFF TGTGCCAGCAGTTACACCGGACGGACTACTGAAGCTTTCTTT
13 TRBJ2-1 NA TRBV7-9 NA CASSPRGRPLMVF TGTGCCAGCAGCCCCCGGGGTAGACCCCTCATGGTCTTC
15 TRBJ1-2 NA TRBV15 NA CATSRDRVYDYGYTF TGTGCCACCAGCAGAGACAGGGTTTATGACTATGGCTACACCTTC
15 TRBJ2-1 NA TRBV16 TRBD1 CASSSHRGRYNEQFF TGTGCCAGCAGCTCCCACAGGGGCAGATACAATGAGCAGTTCTTC
15 TRBJ2-7 once TRBV4-2 TRBD2 CASSQDQAGGYEQYF TGTGCCAGCAGCCAAGATCAAGCGGGAGGCTACGAGCAGTACTTC
15 TRBJ2-3 once TRBV18 NA CASSPWRESTDTQYF TGTGCCAGCTCACCATGGAGGGAGAGCACAGATACGCAGTATTTT
19 TRBJ1-2 NA TRBV18 TRBD1 CASSPSRALGQAINYGYTF TGTGCCAGCTCACCTTCCCGAGCCCTTGGACAGGCGATTAACTATGGCTACACCTTC
15 TRBJ2-1 NA TRBV5-4 TRBD2 CASSLSGRAYNEQFF TGTGCCAGCAGCTTGTCCGGGAGGGCCTACAATGAGCAGTTCTTC
15 TRBJ2-2 NA TRBV5-8 TRBD2 CASIQRGATTGELFF TGTGCCAGTATTCAGCGGGGGGCAACCACCGGGGAGCTGTTTTTT
16 TRBJ2-7 NA TRBV28 TRBD2 CASSFPTSGRGVEQYF TGTGCCAGCAGTTTCCCGACTAGCGGGAGAGGGGTAGAGCAGTACTTC
15 TRBJ2-1 NA TRBV5-1 TRBD2 CASSSGLAGAGEQFF TGCGCCAGCAGCTCGGGACTAGCGGGGGCGGGTGAGCAGTTCTTC
17 TRBJ1-5 NA TRBV6-2/TRBV6-3 TRBD1 CASSGRDRVEGNQPQHF TGTGCCAGCAGTGGCCGGGACAGGGTTGAGGGCAATCAGCCCCAGCATTTT
16 TRBJ1-4 NA TRBV5-1 NA CASSSSGQSTNEKLFF TGCGCCAGCAGCTCCTCCGGACAGAGTACTAATGAAAAACTGTTTTTT
15 TRBJ1-4 NA TRBV9 NA CASSVGDATNEKLFF TGTGCCAGCAGCGTAGGCGATGCAACTAATGAAAAACTGTTTTTT
16 TRBJ2-3 NA TRBV28 NA CASNPSAGTGTDTQYF TGTGCCAGCAACCCCTCCGCGGGGACAGGCACAGATACGCAGTATTTT
17 TRBJ2-2 once TRBV7-9 TRBD2 CASSLGSMVAGGGELFF TGTGCCAGCAGCTTAGGATCGATGGTAGCGGGAGGCGGGGAGCTGTTTTTT
13 TRBJ2-1 NA TRBV7-2 NA CASSLFFPPEQFF TGTGCCAGCAGCTTATTCTTCCCTCCTGAGCAGTTCTTC
16 TRBJ1-6 once TRBV6-5 NA CASSYSARERSSPLHF TGTGCCAGCAGTTACTCGGCTAGGGAGAGGAGTTCACCCCTCCACTTT
15 TRBJ2-1 NA TRBV10-3 NA CAISGTMSSYNEQFF TGTGCCATCAGTGGGACTATGAGCTCCTACAATGAGCAGTTCTTC
12 TRBJ2-3 NA TRBV7-9 NA CASSPSTDTQYF TGTGCCAGCAGCCCTAGCACAGATACGCAGTATTTT
15 TRBJ2-5 NA TRBV6-5 NA CASSSARDYQETQYF TGTGCCAGCAGCTCAGCCCGGGACTACCAAGAGACCCAGTACTTC
15 TRBJ2-2 NA TRBV7-6 TRBD2 CASMVSGGSGGELFF TGTGCCAGCATGGTTAGCGGGGGGAGTGGCGGGGAGCTGTTTTTT
18 TRBJ1-5 NA TRBV4-2 TRBD1 CASSQDPGTAYSNQPQHF TGTGCCAGCAGCCAAGATCCTGGGACAGCTTATAGCAATCAGCCCCAGCATTTT
14 TRBJ2-5 NA TRBV6-6 TRBD2 CASTIAGPQETQYF TGTGCCAGCACCATAGCGGGGCCGCAAGAGACCCAGTACTTC
16 TRBJ2-7 once TRBV7-2 NA CASRNRPTGTGDEQYF TGTGCCAGCAGGAACCGACCCACAGGGACGGGCGACGAGCAGTACTTC
14 TRBJ2-7 once TRBV11-3 NA CASSSQGSSYEQYF TGTGCCAGCAGCTCCCAGGGGAGCTCCTACGAGCAGTACTTC
15 TRBJ1-1 NA TRBV7-2 NA CASSLGTFGYTEAFF TGTGCCAGCAGCTTAGGGACTTTTGGGTACACTGAAGCTTTCTTT
14 TRBJ1-2 NA TRBV2 NA CASIQEEGSYGYTF TGTGCCAGCATCCAGGAAGAGGGAAGCTATGGCTACACCTTC
15 TRBJ1-1 NA TRBV19 TRBD1 CASRVWTGGNTEAFF TGTGCCAGTAGGGTCTGGACAGGGGGGAACACTGAAGCTTTCTTT
15 TRBJ1-3 few TRBV4-2 NA CASSRGGDSGNTIYF TGTGCCAGCAGCCGCGGAGGGGACTCTGGAAACACCATATATTTT
14 TRBJ2-1 few TRBV9 NA CASSGRGGRGEQFF TGTGCCAGCAGCGGGAGGGGGGGCCGAGGTGAGCAGTTCTTC
13 TRBJ1-4 NA TRBV10-3 NA CAIRGGANEKLFF TGTGCCATCAGAGGGGGGGCTAATGAAAAACTGTTTTTT
14 TRBJ1-1 few TRBV19 NA CASSPGRENTEAFF TGTGCCAGTAGCCCCGGACGGGAGAACACTGAAGCTTTCTTT
13 TRBJ1-1 few TRBV6-5 NA CASSQKMATEAFF TGTGCCAGCAGTCAAAAGATGGCCACTGAAGCTTTCTTT
14 TRBJ1-1 NA TRBV18 NA CASSPREGNTEAFF TGTGCCAGCTCACCAAGGGAGGGGAACACTGAAGCTTTCTTT
14 TRBJ1-1 NA TRBV3-1/TRBV3-2 TRBD1 CASSHGQANTEAFF TGTGCCAGCAGCCACGGACAGGCGAACACTGAAGCTTTCTTT
14 TRBJ1-4 NA TRBV15 TRBD1 CATSGTGSNEKLFF TGTGCCACCAGCGGGACAGGTTCTAATGAAAAACTGTTTTTT